This TCR beta chain was sequenced in a study of immune cell composition in non-small cell lung cancer. The repertoire was sequenced with immunoSEQ multiplex PCR; TCRdb's copy has only in-frame clones and lacks some. Of about 2,900 clones listed, about four fifths are singletons. The CDR3 sequence is 13 residues long. Germline V gene data show CDR1 as MNHEY and CDR2 as SVGAGI. With V trimmed by 6 bases and J by 4 bases, 4 bases remained unmatched. This sample also appeared in a second study, on CD4 T cells in lung cancer. Per that study: Neoantigen-specific CD4+ T-cell clones and TCRs were isolated from blood.

The chain carries TRBV6-5 and TRBJ2-3; 7 bases fit TRBD1. Sequencing was carried out using lung tumor tissue. This sequence was found in a human donor with non-small cell lung cancer. This CDR3 reads CASRVQGADTQYF. Written as DNA, the CDR3 is TGTGCCAGCAGGGTTCAGGGGGCAGATACGCAGTATTTT.